Sequencing of this T cell receptor beta chain was carried out in a study of T cell responses to AZD1222 COVID-19 vaccine. General study findings and limits: At study baseline, merely six AZD1222 recipients were seropositive. Clonal diversity may have been underestimated in mostly white British donors. The study reported that nearly half of spike-specific TCRs target unmutated variant regions.

The count of this clone is one. Its specificity is unknown. V trimming: 5 bases; J trimming: 2 bases; junction bases outside the gene matches: 3. In germline, CDR1 is LGHNA, CDR2 YSLEER. CDR3 length: 14 amino acids. Here immunoSEQ multiplex PCR was the method, and the copy in TCRdb shows in-frame clones only, minus some. The sample consists of about 130,000 clones, around 84% of them appearing once. The clonotype comes from an adult in good health. The input for sequencing was peripheral blood, taken on day 0 of AZD1222 vaccination. This chain uses TRBV4-3 with TRBJ1-5; 7 nucleotides align to TRBD1. CDR3 nucleotides: TGCGCCAGCAGCGTCGGGACAGGCAATCAGCCCCAGCATTTT. Its translation is CASSVGTGNQPQHF.